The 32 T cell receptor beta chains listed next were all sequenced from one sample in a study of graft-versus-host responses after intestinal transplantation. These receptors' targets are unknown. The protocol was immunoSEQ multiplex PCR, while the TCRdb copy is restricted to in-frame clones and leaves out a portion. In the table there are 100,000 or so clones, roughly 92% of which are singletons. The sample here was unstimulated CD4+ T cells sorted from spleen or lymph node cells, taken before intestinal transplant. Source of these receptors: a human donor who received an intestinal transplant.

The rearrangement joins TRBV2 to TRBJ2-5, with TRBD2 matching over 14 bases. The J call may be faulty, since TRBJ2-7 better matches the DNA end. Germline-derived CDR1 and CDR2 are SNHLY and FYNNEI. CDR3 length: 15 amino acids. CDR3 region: CASRTGLAGADEQYF. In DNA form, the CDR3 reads TGTGCCAGCAGGACGGGACTAGCGGGGGCGGACGAGCAGTACTTC.

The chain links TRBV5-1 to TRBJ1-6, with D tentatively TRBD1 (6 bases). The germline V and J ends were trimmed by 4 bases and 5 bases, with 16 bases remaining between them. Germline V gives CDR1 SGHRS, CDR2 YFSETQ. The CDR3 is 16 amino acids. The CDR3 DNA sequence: TGCGCCAGCAGCCGATTAGAGGGGGACCATAATTCACCCCTCCACTTT. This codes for CASSRLEGDHNSPLHF.

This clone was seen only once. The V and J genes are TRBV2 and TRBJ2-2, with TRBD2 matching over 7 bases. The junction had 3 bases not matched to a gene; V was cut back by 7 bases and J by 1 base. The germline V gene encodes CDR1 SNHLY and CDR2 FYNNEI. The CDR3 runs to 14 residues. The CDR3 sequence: CASKLAVNTGELFF. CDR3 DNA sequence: TGTGCCAGCAAGCTAGCGGTGAACACCGGGGAGCTGTTTTTT.

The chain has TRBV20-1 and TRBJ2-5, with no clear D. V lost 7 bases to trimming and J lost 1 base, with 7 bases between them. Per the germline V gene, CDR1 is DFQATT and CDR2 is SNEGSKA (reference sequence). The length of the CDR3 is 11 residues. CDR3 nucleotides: TGCAGTGTCGTCTCCCAAGAGACCCAGTACTTC. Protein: CSVVSQETQYF.

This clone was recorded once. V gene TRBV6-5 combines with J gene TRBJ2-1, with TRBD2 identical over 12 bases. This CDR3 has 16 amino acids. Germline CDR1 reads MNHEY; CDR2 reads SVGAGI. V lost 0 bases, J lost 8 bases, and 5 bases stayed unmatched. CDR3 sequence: CASSYSRLAGGDEQFF. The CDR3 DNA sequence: TGTGCCAGCAGTTACTCGAGGCTAGCGGGAGGGGATGAGCAGTTCTTC.

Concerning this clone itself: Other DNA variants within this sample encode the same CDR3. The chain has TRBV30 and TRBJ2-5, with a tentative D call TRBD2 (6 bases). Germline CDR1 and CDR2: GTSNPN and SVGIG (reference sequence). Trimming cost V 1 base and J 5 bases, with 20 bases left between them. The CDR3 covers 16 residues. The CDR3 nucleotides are TGTGCCTGGAGTGATCACCCAAGACTAGTTCCGGAGACCCAGTACTTC. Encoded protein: CAWSDHPRLVPETQYF.

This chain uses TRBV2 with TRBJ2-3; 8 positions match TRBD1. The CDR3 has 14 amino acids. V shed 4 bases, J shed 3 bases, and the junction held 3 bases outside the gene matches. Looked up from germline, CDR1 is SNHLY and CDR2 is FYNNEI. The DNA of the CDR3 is TGTGCCAGCAGTGCCCGACAGGGGACAGATACGCAGTATTTT. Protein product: CASSARQGTDTQYF.

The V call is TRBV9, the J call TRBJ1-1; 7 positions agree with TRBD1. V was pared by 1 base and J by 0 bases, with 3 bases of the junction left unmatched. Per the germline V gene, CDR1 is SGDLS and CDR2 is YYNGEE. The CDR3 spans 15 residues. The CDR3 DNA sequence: TGTGCCAGCAGCGTATTGGGACAGCTGAACACTGAAGCTTTCTTT. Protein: CASSVLGQLNTEAFF.

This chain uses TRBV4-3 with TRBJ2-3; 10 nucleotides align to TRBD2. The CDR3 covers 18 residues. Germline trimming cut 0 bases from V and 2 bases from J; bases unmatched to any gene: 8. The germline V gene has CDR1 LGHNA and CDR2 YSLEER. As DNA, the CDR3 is TGCGCCAGCAGCCAAGACCCCCCCCTAGCGGGGGCCACAGATACGCAGTATTTT. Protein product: CASSQDPPLAGATDTQYF.

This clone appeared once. The chain's CDR3 is CASSYSSVGTQYF. CDR3 nucleotide sequence: TGTGCCAGCAGTTACTCGAGTGTCGGTACGCAGTATTTT. V and J are TRBV6-5 and TRBJ2-3; D gene uncertain. Trimming left V 0 bases short and J 8 bases short, with 9 bases between. The CDR3 sequence is 13 residues long. Germline loops: CDR1 MNHEY, CDR2 SVGAGI.

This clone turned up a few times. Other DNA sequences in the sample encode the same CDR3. The CDR3 DNA sequence: TGTGCCAGCTCACCGGGACAGGGCAATCAGCCCCAGCATTTT. Its protein product is CASSPGQGNQPQHF. The chain is built from TRBV18 and TRBJ1-5, with TRBD1 matching over 8 bases. Germline CDR1 and CDR2: KGHSH and LQKENI. J lost 2 bases, V lost 3 bases, and 0 bases had no gene match. The CDR3 consists of 14 residues.

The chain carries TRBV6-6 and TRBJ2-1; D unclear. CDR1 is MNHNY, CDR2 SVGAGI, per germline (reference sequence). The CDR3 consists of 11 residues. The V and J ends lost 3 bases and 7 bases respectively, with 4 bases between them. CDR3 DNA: TGTGCCAGCAGTTATATAAATGAGCAGTTCTTC. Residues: CASSYINEQFF.

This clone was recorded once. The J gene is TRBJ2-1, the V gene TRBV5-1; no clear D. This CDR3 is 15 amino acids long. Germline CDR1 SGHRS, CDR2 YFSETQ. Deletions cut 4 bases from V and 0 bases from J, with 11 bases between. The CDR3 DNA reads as TGCGCCAGCAGCCCGAGCGTGAGCTCCTACAATGAGCAGTTCTTC. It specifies CASSPSVSSYNEQFF.

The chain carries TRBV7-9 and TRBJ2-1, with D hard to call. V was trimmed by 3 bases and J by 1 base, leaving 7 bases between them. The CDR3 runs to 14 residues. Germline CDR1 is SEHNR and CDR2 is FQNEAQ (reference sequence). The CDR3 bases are TGTGCCAGCAGCTTTCGAGGATCCTACAATGAGCAGTTCTTC. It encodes CASSFRGSYNEQFF.

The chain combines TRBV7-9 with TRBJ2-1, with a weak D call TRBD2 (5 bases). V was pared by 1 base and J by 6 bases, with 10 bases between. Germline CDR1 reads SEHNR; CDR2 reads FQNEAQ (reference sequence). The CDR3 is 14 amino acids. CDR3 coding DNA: TGTGCCAGCAGCTTAGTAGCGAGGTTCAATGAGCAGTTCTTC. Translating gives CASSLVARFNEQFF.

CDR3 sequence reads: CASSVTVEETQYF. The CDR3 bases are TGCGCCAGCAGCGTAACAGTGGAAGAGACCCAGTACTTC. This rearrangement joins TRBV5-1 to TRBJ2-5; no reliable D call. The CDR3 covers 13 residues. Germline CDR1 and CDR2: SGHRS and YFSETQ. V shed 4 bases and J shed 3 bases, with 10 bases lying between them.

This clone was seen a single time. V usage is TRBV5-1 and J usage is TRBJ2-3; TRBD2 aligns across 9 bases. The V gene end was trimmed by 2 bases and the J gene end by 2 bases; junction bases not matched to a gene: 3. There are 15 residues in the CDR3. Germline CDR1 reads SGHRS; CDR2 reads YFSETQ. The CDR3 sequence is CASSFAGGTTDTQYF. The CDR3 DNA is TGCGCCAGCAGCTTTGCGGGAGGGACCACAGATACGCAGTATTTT.

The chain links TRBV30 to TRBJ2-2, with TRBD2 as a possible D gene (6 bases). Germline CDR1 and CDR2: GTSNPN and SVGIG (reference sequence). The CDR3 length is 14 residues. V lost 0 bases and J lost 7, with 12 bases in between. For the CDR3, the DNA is TGTGCCTGGAGTGTGAATAGGGGAGGCGGGGAGCTGTTTTTT. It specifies CAWSVNRGGGELFF.

This chain's CDR3 is CASSDEASNEQFF. Here the CDR3 DNA reads TGTGCCAGCAGTGATGAGGCTAGTAATGAGCAGTTCTTC. The chain links TRBV2 to TRBJ2-1; the D is unclear. The V end lost 3 bases, the J end lost 7 bases, and 10 bases lay between the germline ends. The CDR3 is made up of 13 amino acids. Per germline, CDR1 SNHLY and CDR2 FYNNEI.

CDR3 protein: CAWTSGQGNSPLHF. The CDR3 coding sequence is TGTGCCTGGACTTCGGGGCAGGGGAATTCACCCCTCCACTTT. This sequence joins TRBV30 and TRBJ1-6, with D perhaps matching TRBD1 (6 bases). Germline CDR1 GTSNPN, CDR2 SVGIG (reference sequence). The CDR3 has 14 amino acids. Trimming cost V 4 bases and J 7 bases, with 14 bases left between them.

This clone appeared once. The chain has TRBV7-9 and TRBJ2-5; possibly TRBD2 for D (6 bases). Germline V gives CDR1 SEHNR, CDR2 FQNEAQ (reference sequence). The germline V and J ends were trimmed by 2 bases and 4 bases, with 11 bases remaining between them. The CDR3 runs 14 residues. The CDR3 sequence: CASSLMQGGETQYF. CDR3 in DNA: TGTGCCAGCAGCTTAATGCAGGGAGGAGAGACCCAGTACTTC.

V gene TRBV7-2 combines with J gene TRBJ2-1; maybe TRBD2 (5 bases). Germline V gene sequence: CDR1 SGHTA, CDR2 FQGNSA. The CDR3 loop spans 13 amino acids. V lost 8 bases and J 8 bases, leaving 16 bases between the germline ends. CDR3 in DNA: TGTGCCAGCCAAAATTTAGCGTTACATGAGCAGTTCTTC. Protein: CASQNLALHEQFF.

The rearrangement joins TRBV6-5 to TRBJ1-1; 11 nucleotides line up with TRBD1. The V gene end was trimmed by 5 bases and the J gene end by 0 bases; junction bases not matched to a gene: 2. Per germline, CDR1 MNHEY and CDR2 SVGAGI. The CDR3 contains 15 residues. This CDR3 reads CASSTDRGLNTEAFF. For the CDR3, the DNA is TGTGCCAGCAGTACGGACAGGGGGCTGAACACTGAAGCTTTCTTT.

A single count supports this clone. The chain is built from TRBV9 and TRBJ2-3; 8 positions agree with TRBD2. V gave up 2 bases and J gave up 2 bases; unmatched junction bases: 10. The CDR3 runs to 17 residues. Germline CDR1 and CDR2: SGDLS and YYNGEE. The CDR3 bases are TGTGCCAGCAGCGTGTCAGCGGGGGTGATAAACACAGATACGCAGTATTTT. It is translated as CASSVSAGVINTDTQYF.

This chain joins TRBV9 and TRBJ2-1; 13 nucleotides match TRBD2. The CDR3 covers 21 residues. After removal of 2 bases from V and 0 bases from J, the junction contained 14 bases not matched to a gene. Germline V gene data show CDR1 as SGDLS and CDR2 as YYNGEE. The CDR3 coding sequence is TGTGCCAGCAGCGTTGACCCGGGACTAGCGGGGCGCCATGGCTCCTACAATGAGCAGTTCTTC. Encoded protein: CASSVDPGLAGRHGSYNEQFF.

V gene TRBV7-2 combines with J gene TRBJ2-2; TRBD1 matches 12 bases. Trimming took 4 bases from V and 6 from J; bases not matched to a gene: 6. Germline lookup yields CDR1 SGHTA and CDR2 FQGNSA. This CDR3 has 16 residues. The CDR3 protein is CASSSTGTGGPGELFF. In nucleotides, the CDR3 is TGTGCCAGCAGCTCGACCGGGACAGGGGGCCCCGGGGAGCTGTTTTTT.

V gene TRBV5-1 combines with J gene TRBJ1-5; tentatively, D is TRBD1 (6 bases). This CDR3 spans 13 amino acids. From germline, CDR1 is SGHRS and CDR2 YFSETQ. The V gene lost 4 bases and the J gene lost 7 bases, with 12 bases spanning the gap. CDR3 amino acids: CASSEQGFQPQHF. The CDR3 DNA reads TGCGCCAGCAGCGAACAGGGATTCCAGCCCCAGCATTTT.

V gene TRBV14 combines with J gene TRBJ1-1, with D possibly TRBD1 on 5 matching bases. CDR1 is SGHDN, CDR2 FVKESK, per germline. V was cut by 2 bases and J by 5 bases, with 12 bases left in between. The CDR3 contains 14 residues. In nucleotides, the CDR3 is TGTGCCAGCAGCCAACGCCGCAGGGATACTGAAGCTTTCTTT. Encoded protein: CASSQRRRDTEAFF.

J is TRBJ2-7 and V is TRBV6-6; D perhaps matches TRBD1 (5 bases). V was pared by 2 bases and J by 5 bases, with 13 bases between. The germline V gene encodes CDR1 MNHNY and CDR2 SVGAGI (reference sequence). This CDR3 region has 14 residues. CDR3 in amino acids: CASSYKQGRDEQYF. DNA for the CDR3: TGTGCCAGCAGTTACAAGCAGGGTCGTGACGAGCAGTACTTC.

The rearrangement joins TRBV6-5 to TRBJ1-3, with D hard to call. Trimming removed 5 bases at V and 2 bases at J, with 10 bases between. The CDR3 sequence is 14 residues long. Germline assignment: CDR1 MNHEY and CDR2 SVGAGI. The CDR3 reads CASSGGAAGNTIYF. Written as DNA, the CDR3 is TGTGCCAGCAGTGGAGGCGCCGCTGGAAACACCATATATTTT.

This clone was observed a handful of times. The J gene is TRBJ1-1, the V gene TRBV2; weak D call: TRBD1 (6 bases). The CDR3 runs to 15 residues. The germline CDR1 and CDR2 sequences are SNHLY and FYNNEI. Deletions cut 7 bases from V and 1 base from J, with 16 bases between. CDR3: CASTRSGQPNTEAFF. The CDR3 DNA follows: TGTGCCAGCACCCGTTCGGGACAACCGAACACTGAAGCTTTCTTT. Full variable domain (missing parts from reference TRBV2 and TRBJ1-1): EPEVTQTPSHQVTQMGQEVILRCVPISNHLYFYWYRQILGQKVEFLVSFYNNEISEKSEIFDDQFSVERPDGSNFTLKIRSTKLEDSAMYFCASTRSGQPNTEAFFGQGTRLTVV.

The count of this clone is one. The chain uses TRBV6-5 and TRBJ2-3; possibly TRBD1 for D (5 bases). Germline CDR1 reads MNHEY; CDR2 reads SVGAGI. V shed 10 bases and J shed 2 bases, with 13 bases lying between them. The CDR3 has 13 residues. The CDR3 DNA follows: TGTGCCATCCAGGACACTTCCACAGATACGCAGTATTTT. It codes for CAIQDTSTDTQYF.